These 30 T cell receptor beta chains originate from one sample sequenced in a study of control samples from healthy donors and cancer patients. Libraries were prepared by immunoSEQ multiplex PCR; TCRdb keeps only in-frame clonotypes and omits some of them. Here the sample spans about 94,000 clones, around 86% being singletons. Sequenced sample: blood. The origin of the receptors is a woman aged 45-65 years in good health.

This clone appeared a single time. This chain links TRBV18 with TRBJ2-5; TRBD1 matches at 9 bases. After removal of 3 bases from V and 5 bases from J, the junction contained 4 bases not matched to a gene. The CDR3 runs to 14 residues. Germline V gene sequence: CDR1 KGHSH, CDR2 LQKENI. The CDR3 region is CASSPNRGRETQYF. The CDR3 nucleotides are TGTGCCAGCTCACCCAACAGGGGGCGGGAGACCCAGTACTTC.

This clone showed up just once. The chain recombines TRBV7-8 with TRBJ1-1; the D is unclear. Germline V gives CDR1 SGHVS, CDR2 FQNEAQ. V shed 4 bases and J shed 2 bases, with 2 bases lying between them. This CDR3 comprises 11 residues. The CDR3 protein is CASSSNTEAFF. The CDR3, as DNA: TGTGCCAGCAGCTCTAACACTGAAGCTTTCTTT.

This clone was picked up one time. J is TRBJ2-1 and V is TRBV27; 12 positions agree with TRBD2. Germline trimming cut 3 bases from V and 7 bases from J; bases unmatched to any gene: 7. The CDR3 extends over 16 amino acids. CDR1 and CDR2 (germline): MNHEY, SMNVEV (reference sequence). This CDR3 reads CASSLRLAGAGNEQFF. In DNA, the CDR3 is TGTGCCAGCAGTTTGAGACTAGCGGGAGCCGGGAATGAGCAGTTCTTC.

The rearrangement links TRBV7-3 to TRBJ2-6; no firm D call. From germline, CDR1 is SGHTA and CDR2 FQGTGA. V lost 1 base, J lost 0 bases, and 13 bases lay in between. The CDR3 length is 18 residues. The CDR3 DNA reads as TGTGCCAGCAGCTTAATGGGCAGTGAGAGCTCTGGGGCCAACGTCCTGACTTTC. Translated, it gives CASSLMGSESSGANVLTF.

The CDR3: CASSEYGEHTEAFF. CDR3 coding DNA: TGTGCCAGCAGTGAATACGGGGAGCACACTGAAGCTTTCTTT. The rearrangement uses TRBV25-1 and TRBJ1-1; no definite D call. Deletions cut 0 bases from V and 3 bases from J, with 8 bases between. The CDR3 loop spans 14 amino acids. Germline lookup yields CDR1 MGHDK and CDR2 SYGVNS.

This clone was recorded at least ten times. This chain uses TRBV7-9 with TRBJ2-1, with 7 bases fitting TRBD2. The germline V gene has CDR1 SEHNR and CDR2 FQNEAQ (reference sequence). CDR3 size: 17 residues. Trimming at V came to 1 base and at J to 0 bases, leaving 6 bases not matched to a gene. CDR3 amino acids: CASSLVWGGSSYNEQFF. CDR3 sequence (DNA): TGTGCCAGCAGCTTAGTTTGGGGAGGGAGCTCCTACAATGAGCAGTTCTTC.

The chain couples TRBV19 to TRBJ1-2; the D gene is possibly TRBD1 (5 bases). Germline CDR1 is LNHDA and CDR2 is SQIVND (reference sequence). V lost 7 bases and J lost 2, with 11 bases in between. The CDR3 covers 13 residues. CDR3 in DNA: TGTGCCAGTAACCGAGGGGCAAACTATGGCTACACCTTC. Translating it yields CASNRGANYGYTF.

Concerning this clone: One junction end disagrees with the germline gene, perhaps due to a read error. This sequence joins TRBV7-7 and TRBJ2-2; the match to TRBD1 covers 7 bases. There are 13 residues in the CDR3. Per germline, CDR1 SSHAT and CDR2 FNYEAQ (reference sequence). The CDR3 sequence: CASSGGQAGELFF. The CDR3 DNA reads TGTGCTAGCAGTGGAGGACAGGCCGGGGAGCTGTTTTTT.

Only one count was recorded for this clone. This chain connects TRBV19 to TRBJ1-4; 8 bases match TRBD1. The J segment lost 9 bases and the V segment lost 5 bases, leaving 8 bases of the junction unmatched. Germline V lookup: CDR1 LNHDA, CDR2 SQIVND (reference sequence). The CDR3 length is 14 residues. This chain's CDR3 is CASSPMGQVQKLFF. The CDR3 DNA is TGTGCCAGTAGTCCCATGGGACAGGTCCAAAAACTGTTTTTT.

The chain combines TRBV9 with TRBJ2-1; the D gene is possibly TRBD2 (6 bases). Germline CDR1 is SGDLS and CDR2 is YYNGEE. Trimming cost V 2 bases and J 4 bases, with 16 bases left between them. The CDR3 is 16 residues long. The chain's CDR3 is CASSVTFSTRYNEQFF. The CDR3 DNA follows: TGTGCCAGCAGCGTCACGTTCTCGACTAGATACAATGAGCAGTTCTTC. The variable domain in full, with the rest retrieved from reference TRBV9 and TRBJ2-1, is DSGVTQTPKHLITATGQRVTLRCSPRSGDLSVYWYQQSLDQGLQFLIQYYNGEERAKGNILERFSAQQFPDLHSELNLSSLELGDSALYFCASSVTFSTRYNEQFFGPGTRLTVL.

V and J are TRBV7-2 and TRBJ2-5; D not resolved. CDR1 SGHTA and CDR2 FQGNSA come from the germline V gene. This CDR3 comprises 15 residues. V lost 2 bases and J lost 5, with 15 bases in between. The CDR3 is CASSLFAGVGETQYF. The CDR3 region has the DNA TGTGCCAGCAGCTTATTTGCTGGGGTCGGGGAGACCCAGTACTTC.

The rearrangement uses TRBV5-1 and TRBJ2-5; D is possibly TRBD1 or TRBD2 (6 bases each). Germline V lookup: CDR1 SGHRS, CDR2 YFSETQ. This CDR3 has 14 residues. V gave up 1 base and J gave up 2 bases, with 9 bases separating them. CDR3 sequence reads: CASSLKGGQETQYF. The CDR3 DNA sequence: TGCGCCAGCAGCTTGAAGGGGGGTCAAGAGACCCAGTACTTC. Full variable domain (remainder filled in from reference TRBV5-1 and TRBJ2-5): KAGVTQTPRYLIKTRGQQVTLSCSPISGHRSVSWYQQTPGQGLQFLFEYFSETQRNKGNFPGRFSGRQFSNSRSEMNVSTLELGDSALYLCASSLKGGQETQYFGPGTRLLVL.

The J gene is TRBJ2-2, the V gene TRBV7-9; 7 nucleotides agree with TRBD1. The germline V gene encodes CDR1 SEHNR and CDR2 FQNEAQ (reference sequence). V lost 5 bases to trimming and J lost 5 bases; unmatched junction nucleotides: 8. This CDR3 is 15 amino acids long. The CDR3 DNA reads as TGTGCCAGCAGCCATGACAGGGAAATAACCGGGGAGCTGTTTTTT. Protein: CASSHDREITGELFF.

This chain joins TRBV5-6 and TRBJ1-5; the match to TRBD1 covers 9 bases. From germline, CDR1 is SGHDT and CDR2 YYEEEE. Germline trimming cut 1 base from V and 3 bases from J; bases unmatched to any gene: 2. The CDR3 extends over 15 amino acids. For the CDR3, the DNA is TGTGCCAGCAGCTTGACAGGGGGCTACAATCAGCCCCAGCATTTT. Amino acids: CASSLTGGYNQPQHF. The full variable domain, with the rest looked up from reference TRBV5-6 and TRBJ1-5, is DAGVTQSPTHLIKTRGQQVTLRCSPKSGHDTVSWYQQALGQGPQFIFQYYEEEERQRGNFPDRFSGHQFPNYSSELNVNALLLGDSALYLCASSLTGGYNQPQHFGDGTRLSIL.

The CDR3 spells CASSMGQTGELFF. CDR3 in DNA: TGCGCCAGCAGCATGGGACAGACCGGGGAGCTGTTTTTT. This sequence joins TRBV5-1 and TRBJ2-2; the match to TRBD1 covers 7 bases. V dropped 4 bases and J dropped 5; count of bases not matched to a gene: 2. The germline V gene encodes CDR1 SGHRS and CDR2 YFSETQ. The CDR3 is 13 amino acids. The full variable domain, rest sourced from reference TRBV5-1 and TRBJ2-2, is KAGVTQTPRYLIKTRGQQVTLSCSPISGHRSVSWYQQTPGQGLQFLFEYFSETQRNKGNFPGRFSGRQFSNSRSEMNVSTLELGDSALYLCASSMGQTGELFFGEGSRLTVL.

This rearrangement joins TRBV7-2 to TRBJ1-2; no firm D call. This CDR3 comprises 16 residues. V was shortened by 1 base and J by 6 bases, with 18 bases between the two germline ends. The germline V gene has CDR1 SGHTA and CDR2 FQGNSA. CDR3 residues: CASSLGAGLPTDGYTF. As DNA, the CDR3 is TGTGCCAGCAGCTTAGGGGCGGGATTACCTACCGATGGCTACACCTTC. Using reference TRBV7-2 and TRBJ1-2 for the parts outside the CDR3, the full variable domain is GAGVSQSPSNKVTEKGKDVELRCDPISGHTALYWYRQSLGQGLEFLIYFQGNSAPDKSGLPSDRFSAERTGGSVSTLTIQRTQQEDSAVYLCASSLGAGLPTDGYTFGSGTRLTVV.

Here the CDR3 reads CASTFGGDYGYTF. As DNA, the CDR3 is TGTGCCAGCACCTTTGGGGGGGACTATGGCTACACCTTC. V gene TRBV6-5 combines with J gene TRBJ1-2, with D possibly matching TRBD1 (5 bases). Germline lookup yields CDR1 MNHEY and CDR2 SVGAGI. Trimming left V 7 bases short and J 3 bases short, with 12 bases between. The CDR3 has 13 residues.

V usage is TRBV6-6 and J usage is TRBJ1-6, with 9 bases aligning to TRBD1. Germline-derived CDR1 and CDR2 are MNHNY and SVGAGI (reference sequence). This CDR3 is 14 amino acids long. Trimming at V came to 6 bases and at J to 10 bases, leaving 7 bases not matched to a gene. The CDR3 protein is CASRAGQGNSPLHF. CDR3 DNA sequence: TGTGCCAGCAGGGCGGGACAGGGTAACTCACCCCTCCACTTT.

This rearrangement joins TRBV5-1 to TRBJ2-5, with D perhaps given as TRBD1 or TRBD2 (5 bases each). This CDR3 has 14 residues. Germline CDR1 and CDR2: SGHRS and YFSETQ. V was clipped by 0 bases and J by 1 base, with 7 bases between them. CDR3: CASSLGGGQETQYF. DNA for the CDR3: TGCGCCAGCAGCTTGGGTGGGGGCCAAGAGACCCAGTACTTC.

The rearrangement joins TRBV7-9 to TRBJ1-1; 7 bases are a match to TRBD1. Germline CDR1 reads SEHNR; CDR2 reads FQNEAQ (reference sequence). V trimming: 5 bases; J trimming: 6 bases; junction bases outside the gene matches: 18. The CDR3 loop spans 17 amino acids. DNA of the CDR3: TGTGCCAGCAGCCAAAAGCTCGGGGTCAGGGGGGATTCTGAAGCTTTCTTT. It translates to CASSQKLGVRGDSEAFF. Complete variable domain (other parts from reference TRBV7-9 and TRBJ1-1): DTGVSQNPRHKITKRGQNVTFRCDPISEHNRLYWYRQTLGQGPEFLTYFQNEAQLEKSRLLSDRFSAERPKGSFSTLEIQRTEQGDSAMYLCASSQKLGVRGDSEAFFGQGTRLTVV.

The J gene is TRBJ2-1, the V gene TRBV2; 11 bases fit TRBD2. J lost 8 bases, V lost 7 bases, and 1 base had no gene match. The germline V gene encodes CDR1 SNHLY and CDR2 FYNNEI. This CDR3 region has 12 residues. The CDR3 here is CASTGLADEQFF. CDR3 sequence (DNA): TGTGCCAGCACGGGACTAGCGGATGAGCAGTTCTTC.

The chain is built from TRBV11-3 and TRBJ2-1; 8 nucleotides agree with TRBD2. This CDR3 comprises 17 residues. CDR1 and CDR2 from the germline V gene are SGHNT and YENEEA. The J segment lost 2 bases and the V segment lost 0 bases, leaving 6 bases of the junction unmatched. The CDR3 region is CASSLDLVGRAYNEQFF. In nucleotides, the CDR3 is TGTGCCAGCAGCTTAGACCTGGTCGGGAGGGCCTACAATGAGCAGTTCTTC.

The chain recombines TRBV6-1 with TRBJ1-1; perhaps TRBD1 as D (6 bases). Germline values: CDR1 MNHNS, CDR2 SASEGT. The CDR3 extends over 16 amino acids. Trimming removed 0 bases from V and 1 base from J, with 12 bases in between. The CDR3 loop reads CASSEAGQGSNTEAFF. In DNA form, the CDR3 reads TGTGCCAGCAGTGAAGCAGGGCAGGGGTCGAACACTGAAGCTTTCTTT.

Comment on this clone: Other nucleotide sequences in the sample specify the same CDR3. This chain joins TRBV25-1 and TRBJ2-5; 9 bases are shared with TRBD2. With V trimmed by 8 bases and J by 1 base, 14 bases remained unmatched. The germline gives CDR1 MGHDK, CDR2 SYGVNS. CDR3 length: 17 amino acids. CDR3 sequence reads: CASGGTAGGNFQETQYF. The CDR3 coding sequence is TGTGCCAGCGGTGGGACGGCGGGGGGGAACTTCCAAGAGACCCAGTACTTC.

V gene TRBV18 combines with J gene TRBJ1-4; D unclear. The V gene's germline CDR1 is KGHSH and CDR2 LQKENI. V lost 3 bases and J 5 bases, leaving 16 bases between the germline ends. The CDR3 has 16 residues. Here the CDR3 DNA reads TGTGCCAGCTCACCCCGTTCCGGGGAGTCGAATGAAAAACTGTTTTTT. Translating it yields CASSPRSGESNEKLFF.

The chain carries TRBV9 and TRBJ2-3; TRBD1 agrees at 7 bases. This CDR3 region has 16 residues. V trimming: 4 bases; J trimming: 2 bases; junction bases outside the gene matches: 10. Germline assignment: CDR1 SGDLS and CDR2 YYNGEE. CDR3 protein: CASSRPRGWNTDTQYF. In DNA form, the CDR3 reads TGTGCCAGCAGCAGGCCCAGGGGGTGGAACACAGATACGCAGTATTTT.

This clone was detected only once. The chain couples TRBV27 to TRBJ1-4; D is ambiguous. V was trimmed by 4 bases and J by 8 bases, leaving 26 bases between them. Germline assignment: CDR1 MNHEY and CDR2 SMNVEV (reference sequence). CDR3 length equals 18 residues. This CDR3 reads CASSYLHQAPQPPEKLFF. The CDR3 nucleotides are TGTGCCAGCAGTTATCTTCATCAGGCCCCACAGCCGCCAGAAAAACTGTTTTTT.

This clone was counted a single time. The chain employs TRBV19 and TRBJ1-5; 7 nucleotides agree with TRBD1. CDR1 is LNHDA, CDR2 SQIVND, per germline (reference sequence). The V segment lost 10 bases and the J segment 0 bases; nucleotides outside the gene matches: 12. The CDR3 contains 16 residues. This CDR3 is CATKDRASVSNQPQHF. In DNA form, the CDR3 reads TGTGCCACCAAAGACAGGGCGAGTGTTAGCAATCAGCCCCAGCATTTT.

This clone was observed once. This sequence joins TRBV27 and TRBJ2-2, with a weak D call TRBD1 (6 bases). This CDR3 is built from 15 residues. Germline CDR1 MNHEY, CDR2 SMNVEV (reference sequence). V lost 2 bases and J 4 bases, leaving 11 bases between the germline ends. In nucleotides, the CDR3 is TGTGCCAGCAGTTTAAGGGGCAGGGGCACCGGGGAGCTGTTTTTT. The encoded protein is CASSLRGRGTGELFF.

The chain has TRBV7-2 and TRBJ1-3; D might be TRBD1 (6 bases). CDR1 and CDR2 (germline): SGHTA, FQGNSA. The CDR3 extends over 14 amino acids. V dropped 8 bases and J dropped 2 bases, with 13 bases sitting between them. Written as DNA, the CDR3 is TGTGCCAGCGTCGCGGACAGTGCTGGAAACACCATATATTTT. Residues: CASVADSAGNTIYF.